Given below is one T cell receptor (beta chain) in context. Sequencing was performed with immunoSEQ multiplex PCR; in TCRdb, only in-frame clones are kept and a portion is missing. The sample lists roughly 17,000 clones; around 81% were seen once. This record belongs to a study of T cell clones after liver transplantation. J gave up 0 bases and V 3 bases, and 4 bases lay outside the gene matches. This CDR3 spans 17 amino acids. Germline assignment: CDR1 SGHDT and CDR2 YYEEEE. The source of this sequence is a human patient who received a liver transplant. Some T cells may be the graft donor's. Specimen: CD8+ T cells from blood, collected less than 50 months after liver transplant. The chain recombines TRBV5-6 with TRBJ1-4; 11 bases agree with TRBD1. The CDR3 sequence is CASSWGQGVATNEKLFF. CDR3 coding DNA: TGTGCCAGCAGCTGGGGACAGGGGGTAGCAACTAATGAAAAACTGTTTTTT.